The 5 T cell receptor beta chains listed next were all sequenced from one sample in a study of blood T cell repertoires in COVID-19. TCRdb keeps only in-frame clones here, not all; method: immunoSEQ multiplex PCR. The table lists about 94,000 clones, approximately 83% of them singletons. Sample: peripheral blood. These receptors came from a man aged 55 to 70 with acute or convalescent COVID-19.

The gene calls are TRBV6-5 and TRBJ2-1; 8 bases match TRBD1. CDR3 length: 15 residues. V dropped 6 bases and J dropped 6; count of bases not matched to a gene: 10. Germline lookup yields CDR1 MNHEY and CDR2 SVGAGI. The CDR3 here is CASSNRGSPRNEQFF. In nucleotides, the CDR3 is TGTGCCAGCAGCAACAGGGGGTCCCCTCGCAATGAGCAGTTCTTC.

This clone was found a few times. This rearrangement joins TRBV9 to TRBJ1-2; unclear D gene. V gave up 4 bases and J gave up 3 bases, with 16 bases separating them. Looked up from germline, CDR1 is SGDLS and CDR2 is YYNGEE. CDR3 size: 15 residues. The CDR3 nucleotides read TGTGCCAGCAGCCTAAGGGAGTCCGTTCACTATGGCTACACCTTC. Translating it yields CASSLRESVHYGYTF.

Here the CDR3 reads CASSQEDSGAGTDTQYF. The CDR3 bases are TGCGCCAGCAGCCAAGAAGATAGCGGGGCTGGCACAGATACGCAGTATTTT. The chain has TRBV4-3 and TRBJ2-3, with TRBD2 identical over 8 bases. The CDR3 sequence is 17 residues long. CDR1 is LGHNA, CDR2 YSLEER, per germline. The V gene end was trimmed by 0 bases and the J gene end by 1 base; junction bases not matched to a gene: 6.

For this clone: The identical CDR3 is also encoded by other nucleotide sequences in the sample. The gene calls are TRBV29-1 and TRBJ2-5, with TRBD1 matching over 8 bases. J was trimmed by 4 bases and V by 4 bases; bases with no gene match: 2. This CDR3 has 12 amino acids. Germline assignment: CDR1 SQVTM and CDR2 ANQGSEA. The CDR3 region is CSVVDRGETQYF. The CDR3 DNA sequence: TGCAGCGTTGTTGACAGGGGAGAGACCCAGTACTTC.

The CDR3 loop reads CASSWTTDTNEKLFF. The CDR3 DNA sequence: TGTGCCAGCAGCTGGACGACAGACACTAATGAAAAACTGTTTTTT. V usage is TRBV5-4 and J usage is TRBJ1-4, with D perhaps matching TRBD1 (5 bases). The CDR3 length is 15 residues. Trimming removed 3 bases at V and 2 bases at J, with 11 bases between. The germline gives CDR1 SGHNT, CDR2 YYREEE (reference sequence).